One sample yielded the 19 T cell receptor beta chains listed below, sequenced in a study of T cell responses to AZD1222 COVID-19 vaccine. The data were produced by immunoSEQ multiplex PCR, yet TCRdb's version contains in-frame clones alone and is incomplete. The table records about 120,000 clones, approximately 91% of them present only once. Specimen: peripheral blood, collected 28 days after the second AZD1222 dose. The receptor source for this set is an adult who received the AZD1222 COVID-19 vaccine.

V and J are TRBV18 and TRBJ2-3, with unresolved D. This CDR3 contains 17 residues. Looked up from germline, CDR1 is KGHSH and CDR2 is LQKENI. The V end was cut by 0 bases, the J end by 1 base, with 14 bases between. The CDR3 sequence is CASSPPRASPGTDTQYF. In DNA form, the CDR3 reads TGTGCCAGCTCACCACCGAGAGCGTCCCCAGGCACAGATACGCAGTATTTT.

The V gene is TRBV6-2 or TRBV6-3, the J gene TRBJ2-1, with 8 bases that match TRBD1. J was trimmed by 2 bases and V by 6 bases; bases with no gene match: 6. The CDR3 consists of 15 residues. Germline V gene sequence: CDR1 MNHEY, CDR2 SVGEGT. Here the CDR3 reads CASSPGQGTYNEQFF. For the CDR3, the DNA is TGTGCCAGCAGCCCTGGACAGGGAACCTACAATGAGCAGTTCTTC.

The chain couples TRBV13 to TRBJ2-3; 8 bases map to TRBD2. The CDR3 is made up of 17 amino acids. Germline V gene sequence: CDR1 PRHDT, CDR2 FYEKMQ (reference sequence). Losses at the gene ends were 3 bases for V and 3 bases for J; bases not matched to a gene: 11. This CDR3 reads CASSFRPGTSFTDTQYF. The CDR3 coding sequence is TGTGCCAGCAGCTTCCGTCCCGGGACTAGTTTTACAGATACGCAGTATTTT.

The V and J genes are TRBV7-9 and TRBJ2-3, with D unclear. V was pared by 5 bases and J by 3 bases, with 9 bases between. Germline lookup yields CDR1 SEHNR and CDR2 FQNEAQ (reference sequence). This CDR3 is built from 13 residues. CDR3 sequence (DNA): TGTGCCAGCAGCACGATCACGACAGATACGCAGTATTTT. Residues: CASSTITTDTQYF.

CDR3: CASSLVGTGGPGNTIYF. The CDR3 nucleotides read TGTGCCAGCAGTTTAGTGGGGACGGGGGGACCCGGAAACACCATATATTTT. The chain couples TRBV27 to TRBJ1-3; TRBD1 might be the D (5 bases). The CDR3 is 17 amino acids. CDR1 MNHEY and CDR2 SMNVEV come from the germline V gene (reference sequence). V was cut by 2 bases and J by 4 bases, with 18 bases left in between.

The J gene is TRBJ1-4, the V gene TRBV6-5; TRBD1 is a possible D gene (6 bases). The CDR3 covers 14 residues. V was cut by 2 bases and J by 5 bases, with 9 bases left in between. Germline CDR1 is MNHEY and CDR2 is SVGAGI. CDR3 region: CASSYGTRNEKLFF. CDR3 coding DNA: TGTGCCAGCAGTTACGGGACAAGAAATGAAAAACTGTTTTTT.

This chain joins TRBV21-1 and TRBJ1-6; the table assigns TRBD1, which was not confirmed against the DNA. TRBV21-1 is classified as a pseudogene. CDR3 length equals 14 residues. The DNA of the CDR3 is TGTGCCAGCAGAGCGTACAATGGGACAGTTTTCCTCCACTTT. Its translation: CASRAYNGTVFLHF.

The V gene is TRBV19, the J gene TRBJ2-7; 13 bases are a match to TRBD2. V dropped 7 bases and J dropped 2; count of bases not matched to a gene: 11. In germline, CDR1 is LNHDA, CDR2 SQIVND (reference sequence). This CDR3 is built from 17 residues. The CDR3 nucleotides read TGTGCCAGTAAGGAACGTTCCGGACTAGCGGGAGCCTACGAGCAGTACTTC. This encodes CASKERSGLAGAYEQYF. Based on the CDR3 plus reference TRBV19 and TRBJ2-7, the full variable domain is DGGITQSPKYLFRKEGQNVTLSCEQNLNHDAMYWYRQDPGQGLRLIYYSQIVNDFQKGDIAEGYSVSREKKESFPLTVTSAQKNPTAFYLCASKERSGLAGAYEQYFGPGTRLTVT.

The V gene is TRBV30, the J gene TRBJ1-5, with D unclear. Germline-derived CDR1 and CDR2 are GTSNPN and SVGIG (reference sequence). The CDR3 has 12 amino acids. V was clipped by 0 bases and J by 6 bases, with 6 bases between them. CDR3 DNA sequence: TGTGCCTGGAGTGTTGGGATTCAGCCCCAGCATTTT. The encoded protein is CAWSVGIQPQHF. The variable domain in full, completed from reference TRBV30 and TRBJ1-5, reads SQTIHQWPATLVQPVGSPLSLECTVEGTSNPNLYWYRQAAGRGLQLLFYSVGIGQISSEVPQNLSASRPQDRQFILSSKKLLLSDSGFYLCAWSVGIQPQHFGDGTRLSIL.

The CDR3 nucleotides read TGTGCCAGCAGCCCGAGGACTAGCGGGAGGTCCTCCTACGAGCAGTACTTC. Translating gives CASSPRTSGRSSYEQYF. The genes are TRBV3-1 (or the pseudogene TRBV3-2) and TRBJ2-7, with TRBD2 identical over 14 bases. CDR1 and CDR2 (germline): LGHDT, YNNKEL (reference sequence). The J segment lost 0 bases and the V segment lost 4 bases, leaving 5 bases of the junction unmatched. The length of the CDR3 is 17 residues.

The rearrangement joins TRBV7-9 to TRBJ1-5; possibly TRBD1 for D (6 bases). Trimming removed 5 bases from V and 4 bases from J, with 18 bases in between. CDR3 length: 16 residues. Germline CDR1 reads SEHNR; CDR2 reads FQNEAQ (reference sequence). The CDR3 reads CASSQRSVDSNQPQHF. CDR3 DNA sequence: TGTGCCAGCAGCCAGAGATCCGTGGACAGTAATCAGCCCCAGCATTTT. The variable domain in full, completed from reference TRBV7-9 and TRBJ1-5, reads DTGVSQNPRHKITKRGQNVTFRCDPISEHNRLYWYRQTLGQGPEFLTYFQNEAQLEKSRLLSDRFSAERPKGSFSTLEIQRTEQGDSAMYLCASSQRSVDSNQPQHFGDGTRLSIL.

On this clone itself: The sample carries other DNA sequences with the same CDR3. The gene calls are TRBV19 and TRBJ2-2, with a tentative D call TRBD2 (5 bases). The V and J ends lost 7 bases and 1 base respectively, with 7 bases between them. Germline V gene lookup returns CDR1 LNHDA and CDR2 SQIVND (reference sequence). The CDR3 has 13 residues. This CDR3 is CASNGGNTGELFF. The CDR3 nucleotides read TGTGCCAGTAACGGAGGGAACACCGGGGAGCTGTTTTTT.

This clone has a handful of counts. CDR3 residues: CATTSLPYEQYF. CDR3 sequence (DNA): TGTGCCACCACCTCGCTCCCCTACGAGCAGTACTTC. The chain employs TRBV24-1 and TRBJ2-7; D gene uncertain. The CDR3 has 12 amino acids. Trimming took off 8 bases at V and 2 bases at J, with 9 bases between the two ends. Per the germline V gene, CDR1 is KGHDR and CDR2 is SFDVKD.

This chain joins TRBV5-1 and TRBJ2-3; D unresolved. Germline CDR1 and CDR2: SGHRS and YFSETQ. Deletions cut 0 bases from V and 0 bases from J, with 8 bases between. This CDR3 contains 15 residues. CDR3: CASSLGRMSTDTQYF. Written as DNA, the CDR3 is TGCGCCAGCAGCTTGGGGCGGATGAGCACAGATACGCAGTATTTT. Drawing the rest from reference TRBV5-1 and TRBJ2-3, the complete variable domain is KAGVTQTPRYLIKTRGQQVTLSCSPISGHRSVSWYQQTPGQGLQFLFEYFSETQRNKGNFPGRFSGRQFSNSRSEMNVSTLELGDSALYLCASSLGRMSTDTQYFGPGTRLTVL.

V gene TRBV5-1 combines with J gene TRBJ2-5, with D possibly being TRBD1 or TRBD2 (6 bases each). Germline V gene data show CDR1 as SGHRS and CDR2 as YFSETQ. The length of the CDR3 is 13 residues. Between the trimmed V and J ends, which lost 4 bases and 6 bases, there was a span of 13 bases. CDR3 DNA sequence: TGCGCCAGCAGCGCGGGGACATACCAGACCCAGTACTTC. It translates to CASSAGTYQTQYF.

The chain combines TRBV5-8 with TRBJ2-3, with D possibly matching TRBD2 (5 bases). Germline assignment: CDR1 SGHTS and CDR2 YDEGEE. V dropped 3 bases and J dropped 6 bases, with 8 bases sitting between them. The CDR3 loop spans 12 amino acids. Here the CDR3 reads CASSSRGDTQYF. The CDR3 nucleotides read TGTGCCAGCAGCTCCCGAGGGGATACGCAGTATTTT.

J is TRBJ2-1 and V is TRBV7-3, with TRBD2 as a possible D gene (6 bases). This CDR3 comprises 16 residues. Per the germline V gene, CDR1 is SGHTA and CDR2 is FQGTGA. Trimming took 4 bases from V and 0 from J, leaving 13 bases between them. CDR3 loop: CASSSPGGSSYNEQFF. CDR3 DNA sequence: TGTGCCAGCAGCTCCCCAGGAGGGAGCTCCTACAATGAGCAGTTCTTC.

This chain links TRBV7-8 with TRBJ1-1, with D hard to call. The V gene lost 5 bases and the J gene lost 0 bases, with 10 bases spanning the gap. The CDR3 covers 14 residues. Germline V gene data show CDR1 as SGHVS and CDR2 as FQNEAQ. This CDR3 is CASSPTNLNTEAFF. The CDR3 region has the DNA TGTGCCAGCAGCCCCACGAACCTGAACACTGAAGCTTTCTTT.

This rearrangement joins TRBV6-6 to TRBJ1-4; weak D call: TRBD1 (5 bases). Trimming stripped 8 bases from V and 8 bases from J, with 15 bases between. CDR1 and CDR2 (germline): MNHNY, SVGAGI (reference sequence). The CDR3 totals 13 residues. CDR3 residues: CASAGTPAEKLFF. Written as DNA, the CDR3 is TGTGCCAGCGCCGGGACCCCCGCAGAAAAACTGTTTTTT.